The entry below gives a single TCR beta chain sequence along with its context. No antigen is known for it. These data belong to a study of shared clonotypes between healthy human individuals. Study observations and caveats: It was anticipated that sequencing depth would influence how many clonotypes donors shared. It was the few donors that limited the genetic and exposure-history diversity represented. Incomplete sequencing of sorted subsets was indicated by rarefaction despite large depth.

This CDR3 spans 14 amino acids. The V gene lost 4 bases and the J gene lost 8 bases, with 18 bases spanning the gap. Per the germline V gene, CDR1 is SGHRS and CDR2 is YFSETQ. Profiled with immunoSEQ multiplex PCR; TCRdb holds only in-frame clones, not every one. Of hundreds of thousands of clones listed, approximately 95% are singletons. Naivety among CD8 cells was defined by CD45RO negativity and positive CCR7 selection, thereby excluding terminally differentiated effector memory CD45RA+ cells. The chain is built from TRBV5-1 and TRBJ1-1, with D unresolved. The specimen was naive CD8+ T cells sorted from blood. The TCR comes from a young woman in good health. CDR3 protein: CASSPNSAATEAFF. DNA of the CDR3: TGCGCCAGCAGCCCGAATTCGGCGGCAACAGAAGCTTTCTTT.